Following are 8 T cell receptor beta chains from one sample sequenced in a study of T cell responses to AZD1222 COVID-19 vaccine. Produced via immunoSEQ multiplex PCR; TCRdb's table is partial and in-frame only. The sample has roughly 150,000 clones; over 70% are singletons. Sequenced here: peripheral blood, sampled 28 days after the second AZD1222 dose. Source of these receptors: an adult who received the AZD1222 COVID-19 vaccine.

The chain links TRBV27 to TRBJ1-1; D might be TRBD1 (5 bases). Germline assignment: CDR1 MNHEY and CDR2 SMNVEV (reference sequence). This CDR3 has 13 amino acids. V shed 3 bases and J shed 6 bases, with 11 bases lying between them. The CDR3: CASSFRVGPEAFF. The CDR3 nucleotides read TGTGCCAGCAGTTTCAGGGTTGGTCCTGAAGCTTTCTTT.

DNA of the CDR3: TGTGCCAGCAGTTTAACCGGACTAAGACTCGAGCAGTACTTC. Residues: CASSLTGLRLEQYF. The chain recombines TRBV28 with TRBJ2-7, with a possible D match to TRBD2 (6 bases). This CDR3 has 14 residues. With 2 bases removed from V and 6 bases from J, the gap between germline ends came to 14 bases. CDR1 is MDHEN and CDR2 is SYDVKM in the germline V gene.

The rearrangement uses TRBV19 and TRBJ2-4; 7 bases line up with TRBD2. Per germline, CDR1 LNHDA and CDR2 SQIVND (reference sequence). CDR3 length: 16 residues. The ends lost 8 bases at V and 0 bases at J; junction bases unmatched: 10. This chain's CDR3 is CASSVVGGLAKNIQYF. DNA for the CDR3: TGTGCCAGTTCGGTTGTGGGAGGGCTAGCCAAAAACATTCAGTACTTC.

This clone has only a few counts. The chain has TRBV7-8 and TRBJ2-7; D call uncertain. V gave up 0 bases and J gave up 3 bases, with 9 bases separating them. The CDR3 extends over 14 amino acids. Germline V gene data show CDR1 as SGHVS and CDR2 as FQNEAQ. In nucleotides, the CDR3 is TGTGCCAGCAGCTTAGCGGAGACTTACTACGAGCAGTACTTC. Translation: CASSLAETYYEQYF.

V is TRBV19 and J is TRBJ2-1; 14 bases are a match to TRBD2. The CDR3 has 18 residues. In germline, CDR1 is LNHDA, CDR2 SQIVND (reference sequence). V lost 5 bases and J lost 2; bases outside the gene matches: 8. The CDR3 region is CASSQPGLAGATYNEQFF. The CDR3 nucleotides read TGTGCCAGTAGTCAACCGGGACTAGCGGGAGCAACCTACAATGAGCAGTTCTTC.

This clone occurred once. The V and J genes are TRBV6-1 and TRBJ1-3; D is possibly TRBD1 (5 bases). The CDR3 runs to 16 residues. Deletions cut 4 bases from V and 0 bases from J, with 13 bases between. Germline V gene sequence: CDR1 MNHNS, CDR2 SASEGT. CDR3 protein: CASSVVAGPSGNTIYF. CDR3 bases: TGTGCCAGCAGTGTCGTGGCAGGGCCCTCTGGAAACACCATATATTTT.

This rearrangement joins TRBV28 to TRBJ1-6, with D hard to call. Trimming removed 7 bases from V and 3 bases from J, with 10 bases in between. The CDR3 spans 14 residues. Germline V gene sequence: CDR1 MDHEN, CDR2 SYDVKM. The CDR3, as DNA: TGTGCCAGCACAGAAGGCCTCTATAATTCACCCCTCCACTTT. Protein: CASTEGLYNSPLHF.

V usage is TRBV6-2 or TRBV6-3 and J usage is TRBJ1-5, with 8 positions matching TRBD1. CDR3 length: 17 residues. Germline lookup yields CDR1 MNHEY and CDR2 SVGEGT. Germline trimming cut 4 bases from V and 5 bases from J; bases unmatched to any gene: 13. CDR3 region: CASSSPFRQGTDQPQHF. The CDR3 nucleotides read TGTGCCAGCAGTTCCCCATTTCGACAGGGGACGGATCAGCCCCAGCATTTT.